These 10 T cell receptor beta chains originate from one sample sequenced in a study of radiotherapy plus CTLA-4 blockade in lung cancer. Profiled with immunoSEQ multiplex PCR; TCRdb holds only in-frame clones, not every one. The repertoire holds tens of thousands of clones, with 85% to 90% as singletons. The specimen comprised peripheral blood, sampled from a patient treated with radiotherapy plus ipilimumab. The receptors here all came from a human donor with non-small cell lung cancer that progressed on radiotherapy plus ipilimumab.

This sequence joins TRBV6-6 and TRBJ2-2; perhaps TRBD1 as D (8 bases). Germline CDR1 reads MNHNY; CDR2 reads SVGAGI (reference sequence). The CDR3 loop spans 15 amino acids. V was trimmed by 6 bases and J by 4 bases, leaving 15 bases between them. CDR3 protein: CASRPGGGGTGELFF. For the CDR3, the DNA is TGTGCCAGCAGACCAGGGGGCGGGGGCACCGGGGAGCTGTTTTTT.

This sequence joins TRBV30 and TRBJ2-3, with D perhaps matching TRBD2 (5 bases). V lost 1 base, J lost 4 bases, and 12 bases lay in between. The germline CDR1 and CDR2 sequences are GTSNPN and SVGIG (reference sequence). The CDR3 covers 14 residues. The chain's CDR3 is CAWSAGLAADTQYF. The CDR3 bases are TGTGCCTGGAGTGCTGGGCTAGCAGCAGATACGCAGTATTTT. The whole variable domain, filled in from reference TRBV30 and TRBJ2-3, reads SQTIHQWPATLVQPVGSPLSLECTVEGTSNPNLYWYRQAAGRGLQLLFYSVGIGQISSEVPQNLSASRPQDRQFILSSKKLLLSDSGFYLCAWSAGLAADTQYFGPGTRLTVL.

A few counts support this clone. The chain links TRBV7-9 to TRBJ1-2; no firm D call. CDR3 length: 15 residues. The V end was cut by 0 bases, the J end by 0 bases, with 8 bases between. Germline CDR1 reads SEHNR; CDR2 reads FQNEAQ (reference sequence). DNA for the CDR3: TGTGCCAGCAGCTTAGCGCTCGGACCTAACTATGGCTACACCTTC. This translates into CASSLALGPNYGYTF.

V and J are TRBV4-2 and TRBJ2-7; the D gene is possibly TRBD2 (5 bases). The germline V and J ends were trimmed by 2 bases and 7 bases, with 12 bases remaining between them. The CDR3 runs to 13 residues. The germline V gene encodes CDR1 LGHNA and CDR2 YNFKEQ. The CDR3 coding sequence is TGTGCCAGCAGCCAACCATACACGGGGGAGCAGTACTTC. Its translation: CASSQPYTGEQYF.

The chain couples TRBV7-9 to TRBJ1-1, with D tentatively TRBD1 (5 bases). CDR1 is SEHNR, CDR2 FQNEAQ, per germline (reference sequence). This CDR3 is built from 16 residues. The germline V and J ends were trimmed by 2 bases and 1 base, with 14 bases remaining between them. The CDR3 DNA reads as TGTGCCAGCAGCTTAACCGGTGGGACTAGGAACACTGAAGCTTTCTTT. Translated, it gives CASSLTGGTRNTEAFF.

V gene TRBV7-2 combines with J gene TRBJ2-3; 7 bases are a match to TRBD2. The V segment lost 6 bases and the J segment 5 bases; nucleotides outside the gene matches: 8. CDR1 SGHTA and CDR2 FQGNSA come from the germline V gene. There are 14 residues in the CDR3. In DNA, the CDR3 is TGTGCCAGCAGATCGTCGGGGGGAAGAGATACGCAGTATTTT. The encoded protein is CASRSSGGRDTQYF. Full variable domain (outside the CDR3, taken from reference TRBV7-2 and TRBJ2-3): GAGVSQSPSNKVTEKGKDVELRCDPISGHTALYWYRQSLGQGLEFLIYFQGNSAPDKSGLPSDRFSAERTGGSVSTLTIQRTQQEDSAVYLCASRSSGGRDTQYFGPGTRLTVL.

CDR3 DNA sequence: TGTGCCAGCGTTTGGGGGAACACCGGGGAGCTGTTTTTT. It translates to CASVWGNTGELFF. The gene calls are TRBV11-3 and TRBJ2-2; no reliable D call. The CDR3 totals 13 residues. V was trimmed by 8 bases and J by 1 base, leaving 8 bases between them. Germline CDR1 reads SGHNT; CDR2 reads YENEEA.

This clone was detected only a few times. The chain couples TRBV4-1 to TRBJ2-1; 10 bases line up with TRBD1. V was pared by 7 bases and J by 15 bases, with 21 bases of the junction left unmatched. The CDR3 totals 16 residues. CDR1 and CDR2 from the germline V gene are MGHRA and YSYEKL. The CDR3 sequence is CASTSTGTGVSGFRFF. DNA of the CDR3: TGCGCCAGCACCTCCACCGGGACAGGGGTTTCGGGTTTTCGGTTCTTC.

J is TRBJ1-3 and V is TRBV4-2, with D possibly being TRBD1 (6 bases). Trimming shortened V by 3 bases and J by 2 bases, and 20 bases separated the two germline ends. Per germline, CDR1 LGHNA and CDR2 YNFKEQ. The CDR3 spans 18 residues. The CDR3 reads CASSQSIVAGGPGNTIYF. The CDR3 coding sequence is TGTGCCAGCAGCCAGTCCATTGTCGCTGGGGGGCCTGGAAACACCATATATTTT.

As to this clone: The same CDR3 arises from other DNA sequences in this sample as well. V gene TRBV5-6 combines with J gene TRBJ2-3, with D unclear. CDR3 size: 11 residues. V was clipped by 2 bases and J by 5 bases, with 3 bases between them. CDR1 and CDR2 (germline): SGHDT, YYEEEE. CDR3 nucleotides: TGTGCCAGCAGCTTTATAGATACGCAGTATTTT. It is translated as CASSFIDTQYF.